This T cell receptor beta chain was observed in a study of cytomegalovirus exposure and HLA in healthy donors. Study context: The study's early data release held about 85 million unique TCRs from HLA-typed donors.

The CDR3 has 17 amino acids. Trimming shortened V by 5 bases and J by 3 bases, and 19 bases separated the two germline ends. Germline V gene sequence: CDR1 SGHVS, CDR2 FNYEAQ. PCR involved 60 Vbeta and 13 Jbeta primers. Method: immunoSEQ multiplex PCR; TCRdb's copy keeps in-frame clones and lacks some. The sample holds around 140,000 clones, around 75% seen once. This TCR was recovered from a woman aged 25-40 years in good health and CMV-seronegative. The chain employs TRBV7-6 and TRBJ1-4, with a weak D call TRBD1 (5 bases). Sequencing input: PBMCs. CDR3 bases: TGTGCCAGCAGCCCTAGACCGGGGCCGGGGGCTAATGAAAAACTGTTTTTT. It encodes CASSPRPGPGANEKLFF.